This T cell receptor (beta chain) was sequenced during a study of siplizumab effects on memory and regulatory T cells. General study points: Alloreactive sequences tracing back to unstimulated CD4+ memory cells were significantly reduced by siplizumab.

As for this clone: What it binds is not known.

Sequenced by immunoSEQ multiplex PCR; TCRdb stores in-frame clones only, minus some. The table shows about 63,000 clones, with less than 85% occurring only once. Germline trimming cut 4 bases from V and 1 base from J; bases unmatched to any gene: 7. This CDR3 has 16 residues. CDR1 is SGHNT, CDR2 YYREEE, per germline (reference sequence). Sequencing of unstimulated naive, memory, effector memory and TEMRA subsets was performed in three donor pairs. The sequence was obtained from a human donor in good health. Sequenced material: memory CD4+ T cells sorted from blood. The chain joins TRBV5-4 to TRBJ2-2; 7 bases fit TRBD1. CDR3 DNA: TGTGCCAGCAGCCCAACCAGGACAGGGAACACCGGGGAGCTGTTTTTT. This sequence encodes CASSPTRTGNTGELFF.